One sample yielded the 15 T cell receptor beta chains listed below, sequenced in a study of CD8 T cells in Susac syndrome. Random hexamers primed reverse transcription of about 0.45 to 1 ug RNA. TCRdb itself ran the immunoSEQ multiplex PCR reads through MiXCR, one entry per CDR3 protein. Among 150,000 to 200,000 distinct CDR3 sequences listed, approximately 94% were seen once. Sequencing was carried out using CD4+ T cells from PBMCs. The receptors were sampled from a human donor with Susac syndrome.

This chain uses TRBV20-1 with TRBJ2-5; the D gene could be TRBD1 or TRBD2 (5 bases each). Deletions cut 4 bases from V and 1 base from J, with 10 bases between. In germline, CDR1 is DFQATT, CDR2 SNEGSKA (reference sequence). The CDR3 runs to 13 residues. DNA of the CDR3: TGCAGTGCTACCGGGACGGCCCAAGAGACCCAGTACTTC. It specifies CSATGTAQETQYF.

The chain recombines TRBV2 with TRBJ2-3, with D perhaps being TRBD1 or TRBD2 (5 bases each). The V end lost 7 bases, the J end lost 5 bases, and 19 bases lay between the germline ends. This CDR3 has 15 residues. Germline V gene data show CDR1 as SNHLY and CDR2 as FYNNEI. CDR3 loop: CASNGPRPGRDTQYF. Written as DNA, the CDR3 is TGTGCCAGCAACGGGCCTCGGCCGGGGCGAGATACGCAGTATTTT.

V gene TRBV20-1 combines with J gene TRBJ1-6; TRBD1 aligns across 7 bases. There are 14 residues in the CDR3. The V gene's germline CDR1 is DFQATT and CDR2 SNEGSKA (reference sequence). The junction had 5 bases not matched to a gene; V was cut back by 3 bases and J by 6 bases. CDR3 amino acids: CSARLDRVNSPLHF. As DNA, the CDR3 is TGCAGTGCTAGGCTCGACAGGGTTAATTCACCCCTCCACTTT.

The chain couples TRBV30 to TRBJ1-5; D is perhaps TRBD1 (6 bases). This CDR3 has 14 residues. Trimming stripped 1 base from V and 1 base from J, with 8 bases between. Germline CDR1 and CDR2: GTSNPN and SVGIG (reference sequence). The CDR3: CAWSGGASNQPQHF. The CDR3 DNA follows: TGTGCCTGGAGTGGGGGGGCGAGCAATCAGCCCCAGCATTTT. The full variable domain, completed using reference TRBV30 and TRBJ1-5, is SQTIHQWPATLVQPVGSPLSLECTVEGTSNPNLYWYRQAAGRGLQLLFYSVGIGQISSEVPQNLSASRPQDRQFILSSKKLLLSDSGFYLCAWSGGASNQPQHFGDGTRLSIL.

The chain employs TRBV2 and TRBJ1-2; D is unclear. Per the germline V gene, CDR1 is SNHLY and CDR2 is FYNNEI. Trimming left V 5 bases short and J 5 bases short, with 15 bases between. This CDR3 comprises 14 residues. The CDR3 nucleotides are TGTGCCAGCAGTTTTGAGACAAAAGTTTATGGCTACACCTTC. Its protein product is CASSFETKVYGYTF.

This clonotype has only one observation. The rearrangement joins TRBV20-1 to TRBJ2-1; 10 bases fit TRBD2. Trimming at V came to 3 bases and at J to 7 bases, leaving 6 bases not matched to a gene. The CDR3 loop spans 14 amino acids. Germline CDR1 reads DFQATT; CDR2 reads SNEGSKA (reference sequence). The CDR3, as DNA: TGCAGTGCTAGGACGACACTAGCGGGGAATGAGCAGTTCTTC. It encodes CSARTTLAGNEQFF.

This clonotype was recorded a few times. The rearrangement links TRBV15 to TRBJ1-3, with 7 bases that match TRBD1. V lost 3 bases and J lost 8; bases outside the gene matches: 1. The CDR3 runs 12 residues. Germline CDR1 LNHNV, CDR2 YYDKDF (reference sequence). The CDR3 DNA reads as TGTGCCACCAGCAGTACAGGGGACACCATATATTTT. Its protein product is CATSSTGDTIYF.

The chain carries TRBV20-1 and TRBJ1-1; D is perhaps TRBD1 (6 bases). The germline V gene encodes CDR1 DFQATT and CDR2 SNEGSKA (reference sequence). Trimming left V 7 bases short and J 8 bases short, with 17 bases between. The length of the CDR3 is 12 residues. CDR3 amino acids: CSGGVAGTEAFF. Here the CDR3 DNA reads TGCAGTGGTGGGGTGGCCGGGACAGAAGCTTTCTTT.

The chain carries TRBV7-3 and TRBJ1-3; no reliable D call. V was clipped by 5 bases and J by 2 bases, with 10 bases between them. The V gene's germline CDR1 is SGHTA and CDR2 FQGTGA. The CDR3 totals 14 residues. The DNA of the CDR3 is TGTGCCAGCAGCCCCGGAACAGCTGGAAACACCATATATTTT. Its protein is CASSPGTAGNTIYF.

J is TRBJ2-7 and V is TRBV7-2, with a tentative D call TRBD2 (5 bases). Germline V gene sequence: CDR1 SGHTA, CDR2 FQGNSA. CDR3 size: 12 residues. V lost 6 bases and J lost 4, with 10 bases in between. The CDR3: CASSRLAYEQYF. CDR3 in DNA: TGTGCCAGCAGTAGGCTAGCATACGAGCAGTACTTC. The full variable domain, with the rest looked up from reference TRBV7-2 and TRBJ2-7, is GAGVSQSPSNKVTEKGKDVELRCDPISGHTALYWYRQSLGQGLEFLIYFQGNSAPDKSGLPSDRFSAERTGGSVSTLTIQRTQQEDSAVYLCASSRLAYEQYFGPGTRLTVT.

In nucleotides, the CDR3 is TGCAGCGTTCCGAACGAGGGGACTGAAGCTTTCTTT. This gives the protein CSVPNEGTEAFF. The V and J genes are TRBV29-1 and TRBJ1-1, with D possibly matching TRBD1 (5 bases). The CDR3 sequence is 12 residues long. V lost 5 bases, J lost 5 bases, and 12 bases lay in between. Germline assignment: CDR1 SQVTM and CDR2 ANQGSEA.

This chain links TRBV5-1 with TRBJ2-7; the D gene is possibly TRBD1 (5 bases). Trimming left V 4 bases short and J 3 bases short, with 11 bases between. Germline loops: CDR1 SGHRS, CDR2 YFSETQ. The CDR3 has 13 residues. CDR3 in DNA: TGCGCCAGCAGCCCCGACAGCATCTACGAGCAGTACTTC. Translating it yields CASSPDSIYEQYF.

The J gene is TRBJ2-3, the V gene TRBV29-1, with D possibly TRBD2 on 5 matching bases. Looked up from germline, CDR1 is SQVTM and CDR2 is ANQGSEA. Deletions cut 5 bases from V and 2 bases from J, with 14 bases between. The CDR3 has 14 residues. Here the CDR3 DNA reads TGCAGCGTTCGGAGCGGAGCCACCACAGATACGCAGTATTTT. Translating it yields CSVRSGATTDTQYF.

This clonotype was picked up a small number of times. V gene TRBV25-1 combines with J gene TRBJ1-5, with 7 bases matching TRBD1. CDR3 length: 16 residues. Germline lookup yields CDR1 MGHDK and CDR2 SYGVNS. V dropped 3 bases and J dropped 4; count of bases not matched to a gene: 9. CDR3 loop: CASSDTSGGRNQPQHF. CDR3 DNA: TGTGCCAGCAGTGATACATCAGGGGGAAGGAATCAGCCCCAGCATTTT.

The chain carries TRBV5-1 and TRBJ2-1; 10 positions agree with TRBD2. V dropped 0 bases and J dropped 4; count of bases not matched to a gene: 10. The germline gives CDR1 SGHRS, CDR2 YFSETQ. The CDR3 is 18 residues long. CDR3 loop: CASSLEEASGGLYNEQFF. As DNA, the CDR3 is TGCGCCAGCAGCTTGGAGGAGGCTAGCGGGGGCCTATACAATGAGCAGTTCTTC.